This T cell receptor beta chain was recorded in a study of CD8+ T cells in alopecia areata. The germline CDR1 and CDR2 sequences are SGHTA and FQGTGA. The CDR3 runs 16 residues. With 1 base removed from V and 1 base from J, the gap between germline ends came to 13 bases. Extraction and reverse transcription of RNA yielded cDNA as the sequencing template. The protocol was immunoSEQ multiplex PCR, while the TCRdb copy is restricted to in-frame clones and leaves out a portion. The data hold about 150,000 clones, with over 70% observed a single time. The gene calls are TRBV7-3 and TRBJ2-5; tentatively, D is TRBD2 (6 bases). The clonotype was recovered from a human donor with alopecia areata. Here the sequenced sample was CD8+ T cells sorted from blood, taken at week 0. CDR3 sequence reads: CASSLIAGEAQETQYF. CDR3 bases: TGTGCCAGCAGCTTAATCGCCGGGGAGGCCCAAGAGACCCAGTACTTC.